These T cell receptor beta chains were read from a single sample in a study of human T cells and chemical hapten exposure. TCRdb called the RACE reads again in MiXCR, with one record for every CDR3 protein. The sample consists of 300,000 to 400,000 distinct CDR3 sequences, around 7% of them appearing once. The sample consisted of whole blood, taken in connection with sensitization to the hapten diphenylcyclopropenone (DPC). The receptor source for this set is a woman younger than 35 with alopecia areata. Some clones in this sample may be carry-over from other donors' samples. Each CDR3 is given with its conserved first and last residue. A D gene is named only where the DNA matches it firmly. Not every row has a clone size; where given, it reads once, few, many or a size class.

j_call v_call clone_size d_call cdr3_aa cdr3_nt
TRBJ2-3 TRBV6-2/TRBV6-3 few . CASSYGPPDTQYF TGTGCCAGCAGTTACGGTCCCCCAGATACGCAGTATTTT
TRBJ1-6 TRBV7-2 few . CASSSVGLGQDPLHF TGTGCCAGCAGCTCCGTCGGGTTGGGGCAAGATCCCCTCCACTTT
TRBJ2-5 TRBV7-2 few TRBD2 CASSLGLAVQETQYF TGTGCCAGCAGCTTGGGACTAGCGGTCCAAGAGACCCAGTACTTC
TRBJ2-7 TRBV11-1 many TRBD2 CASSKKAGAYEQYF TGTGCCAGCAGCAAAAAGGCGGGAGCCTACGAGCAGTACTTC
TRBJ2-5 TRBV12-3/TRBV12-4 many TRBD1 CASSYDRGRQETQYF TGTGCCAGCAGCTACGACAGGGGGCGGCAGGAGACCCAGTACTTC
TRBJ2-3 TRBV4-3 few . CASSQVSRSTDTQYF TGCGCCAGCAGCCAAGTTTCCAGGAGCACAGATACGCAGTATTTT
TRBJ2-5 TRBV14 . . CASSQLEETQYF TGTGCCAGCAGCCAACTCGAAGAGACCCAGTACTTC
TRBJ2-6 TRBV10-3 many . CAIGSPPGGVAGANVLTF TGTGCCATCGGATCTCCCCCCGGCGGTGTTGCTGGGGCCAACGTCCTGACTTTC
TRBJ1-5 TRBV12-3/TRBV12-4 . . CASSLDRRETQPQHF TGTGCCAGCAGTTTAGACAGGAGGGAAACTCAGCCCCAGCATTTT
TRBJ1-5 TRBV20-1 . . CSSSVRGSNQPQHF TGCAGTTCATCCGTCCGGGGCAGCAATCAGCCCCAGCATTTT
TRBJ1-5 TRBV4-1 . . CASSQGQGSSNQPQHF TGCGCCAGCAGCCAAGGGCAGGGAAGTAGCAATCAGCCCCAGCATTTT
TRBJ1-1 TRBV28 few TRBD1 CASSGQGAPRTEAFF TGTGCCAGCAGTGGGCAGGGGGCGCCCCGCACTGAAGCTTTCTTT
TRBJ2-1 TRBV7-6 few . CASSPGTYLRSYNEQFF TGTGCCAGCAGCCCTGGGACTTACCTTCGCTCCTACAATGAGCAGTTCTTC
TRBJ1-4 TRBV20-1 many TRBD1 CSAGQVTNEKLFF TGCAGTGCCGGACAGGTGACTAATGAAAAACTGTTTTTT
TRBJ2-5 TRBV4-2 . . CASSQDEMKETQYF TGTGCCAGCAGCCAAGATGAGATGAAAGAGACCCAGTACTTC
TRBJ2-7 TRBV6-1 many . CASSEFGGGMNEQYF TGTGCCAGCAGTGAATTCGGAGGGGGCATGAACGAGCAGTACTTC
TRBJ2-1 TRBV6-6 few TRBD2 CASSFPGLGYTEQFF TGTGCCAGCAGTTTCCCGGGACTAGGGTACACTGAGCAGTTCTTC
TRBJ2-7 TRBV18 few TRBD2 CASSRPLAGKKYEQYF TGTGCCAGCTCTAGACCCCTAGCGGGGAAGAAGTACGAGCAGTACTTC
TRBJ2-5 TRBV12-3/TRBV12-4 . . CASSPLWARQETQYF TGTGCCAGCAGTCCGCTTTGGGCCCGCCAAGAGACCCAGTACTTC
TRBJ2-2 TRBV4-3 many . CASSQSDSANTGELFF TGCGCCAGCAGCCAGTCGGACAGCGCGAACACCGGGGAGCTGTTTTTT
TRBJ2-7 TRBV6-2/TRBV6-3 . . CASSYLAGTYEQYF TGTGCCAGCAGTTACCTGGCGGGAACCTACGAGCAGTACTTC
TRBJ2-6 TRBV29-1 many . CSVNEASGANVLTF TGCAGCGTCAACGAAGCCTCTGGGGCCAACGTCCTGACTTTC
TRBJ1-2 TRBV3-1 . . CASSTRGGSNYGYTF TGTGCCAGCAGCACCCGGGGAGGATCTAACTATGGCTACACCTTC